This entry lists 17 T cell receptor beta chains sequenced from one sample in a study of cytomegalovirus exposure and HLA in healthy donors. The study ran its PCR with 60 Vbeta and 13 Jbeta primers. Libraries were prepared by immunoSEQ multiplex PCR; TCRdb keeps only in-frame clonotypes and omits some of them. Its clone listing holds about 200,000 clones. Sequences were obtained from PBMCs. These receptors were taken from a girl aged 2-10 years in good health and CMV-seropositive.

The chain joins TRBV7-2 to TRBJ2-7, with a tentative D call TRBD2 (5 bases). CDR1 and CDR2 (germline): SGHTA, FQGNSA. The V end lost 4 bases, the J end lost 3 bases, and 10 bases lay between the germline ends. The CDR3 spans 13 residues. The CDR3 nucleotides are TGTGCCAGCAGCTCGGACTTACACTACGAGCAGTACTTC. This encodes CASSSDLHYEQYF.

The chain recombines TRBV10-3 with TRBJ2-1, with D tentatively TRBD2 (5 bases). V gave up 0 bases and J gave up 15 bases, with 9 bases separating them. CDR3 size: 11 residues. Germline loops: CDR1 ENHRY, CDR2 SYGVKD. As DNA, the CDR3 is TGTGCCATCAGTGAGTCGAGGGCCGCGTTCTTC. Encoded protein: CAISESRAAFF.

The rearrangement links TRBV19 to TRBJ1-6; tentatively, D is TRBD1 (6 bases). Between the trimmed V and J ends, which lost 7 bases and 8 bases, there was a span of 15 bases. The CDR3 extends over 14 amino acids. Germline V gene sequence: CDR1 LNHDA, CDR2 SQIVND (reference sequence). CDR3 residues: CASTEQGWYSPLHF. The DNA for the CDR3 is TGTGCCAGTACAGAACAGGGATGGTATTCACCCCTCCACTTT.

V gene TRBV7-2 combines with J gene TRBJ1-4, with D possibly TRBD1 on 5 matching bases. The CDR3 is made up of 16 amino acids. Germline values: CDR1 SGHTA, CDR2 FQGNSA. The V and J ends lost 2 bases and 1 base respectively, with 11 bases between them. CDR3 nucleotide sequence: TGTGCCAGCAGCTTATTGGGGGGGGTAACTAATGAAAAACTGTTTTTT. Its translation: CASSLLGGVTNEKLFF.

This chain connects TRBV28 to TRBJ1-2, with 12 bases aligning to TRBD1. The CDR3 is made up of 15 amino acids. Germline V gene lookup returns CDR1 MDHEN and CDR2 SYDVKM. V was clipped by 2 bases and J by 8 bases; unmatched bases: 6. CDR3 sequence (DNA): TGTGCCAGCAGTTTACGGGGACAGGGGGCAGGGGGCTACACCTTC. Translation: CASSLRGQGAGGYTF.

The chain recombines TRBV5-1 with TRBJ1-1, with 8 bases identical to TRBD1. CDR3 length: 14 residues. The V and J ends lost 2 bases and 2 bases, in that order; junction bases with no gene match: 2. CDR1 is SGHRS and CDR2 is YFSETQ in the germline V gene. The CDR3 loop reads CASSFGQGNTEAFF. The CDR3 nucleotides are TGCGCCAGCAGCTTCGGACAGGGAAACACTGAAGCTTTCTTT.

The chain has TRBV1 and TRBJ2-5; the table's D call, TRBD2, has no DNA check behind it. TRBV1 is shown as a pseudogene. The length of the CDR3 is 17 residues. The CDR3 loop is CTSSPAGTSGPLETQYF. Here the CDR3 DNA reads TGCACCAGCAGCCCCGCCGGGACTAGCGGCCCCCTGGAGACCCAGTACTTC.

J is TRBJ2-1 and V is TRBV30, with no clear D. This CDR3 region has 13 residues. The germline V and J ends were trimmed by 3 bases and 9 bases, with 15 bases remaining between them. CDR1 and CDR2 from the germline V gene are GTSNPN and SVGIG (reference sequence). In DNA, the CDR3 is TGTGCCTGGAGGGAGTTGGTCCTCGGTGAGCAGTTCTTC. Translation: CAWRELVLGEQFF.

The chain is built from TRBV7-9 and TRBJ2-2; D ambiguous. V shed 8 bases and J shed 8 bases, with 12 bases lying between them. This CDR3 contains 12 residues. Germline V gives CDR1 SEHNR, CDR2 FQNEAQ (reference sequence). The CDR3 nucleotides read TGTGCCAGCCCCAGCCCGCGGGGGGAGCTGTTTTTT. Translating it yields CASPSPRGELFF. The complete variable domain, with remaining parts taken from reference TRBV7-9 and TRBJ2-2, reads DTGVSQNPRHKITKRGQNVTFRCDPISEHNRLYWYRQTLGQGPEFLTYFQNEAQLEKSRLLSDRFSAERPKGSFSTLEIQRTEQGDSAMYLCASPSPRGELFFGEGSRLTVL.

The chain is built from TRBV7-9 and TRBJ2-7; possible D gene TRBD1, 5 bases. V shed 4 bases and J shed 3 bases, with 10 bases lying between them. Looked up from germline, CDR1 is SEHNR and CDR2 is FQNEAQ (reference sequence). The CDR3 is 13 residues long. The CDR3 bases are TGTGCCAGCAGCTCGGACACCAACTACGAGCAGTACTTC. Its protein is CASSSDTNYEQYF.

The V and J genes are TRBV4-2 and TRBJ2-7, with 11 bases aligning to TRBD2. This CDR3 contains 16 residues. V lost 4 bases to trimming and J lost 4 bases; unmatched junction nucleotides: 9. Germline V gene lookup returns CDR1 LGHNA and CDR2 YNFKEQ. The CDR3 DNA follows: TGTGCCAGCAGCCTCACCGGGACTAGCGGATTTTACGAGCAGTACTTC. Its protein product is CASSLTGTSGFYEQYF.

The gene calls are TRBV7-9 and TRBJ2-1; 7 positions match TRBD2. V was pared by 3 bases and J by 1 base, with 3 bases of the junction left unmatched. Germline loops: CDR1 SEHNR, CDR2 FQNEAQ (reference sequence). This CDR3 region has 15 residues. CDR3: CASSFAGGSYNEQFF. Here the CDR3 DNA reads TGTGCCAGCAGCTTTGCCGGGGGGTCCTACAATGAGCAGTTCTTC.

The rearrangement joins TRBV4-2 to TRBJ2-3; 12 nucleotides align to TRBD2. CDR3 length equals 18 residues. Germline V lookup: CDR1 LGHNA, CDR2 YNFKEQ. Trimming at V came to 0 bases and at J to 2 bases, leaving 6 bases not matched to a gene. Here the CDR3 DNA reads TGTGCCAGCAGCCAAGATTCACTAGCGGGAGGAACCACAGATACGCAGTATTTT. Residues: CASSQDSLAGGTTDTQYF.

The rearrangement joins TRBV28 to TRBJ1-4; perhaps TRBD1 as D (6 bases). This CDR3 has 12 residues. V was clipped by 4 bases and J by 8 bases, with 8 bases between them. The germline V gene has CDR1 MDHEN and CDR2 SYDVKM. CDR3 region: CASSSGGEKLFF. CDR3 sequence (DNA): TGTGCCAGCAGTTCGGGGGGCGAAAAACTGTTTTTT.

The chain recombines TRBV5-1 with TRBJ2-1, with a possible D match to TRBD1 (6 bases). The CDR3 is 14 residues long. With 1 base removed from V and 2 bases from J, the gap between germline ends came to 7 bases. Germline loops: CDR1 SGHRS, CDR2 YFSETQ. The CDR3 sequence is CASSLRTAYNEQFF. The CDR3 coding sequence is TGCGCCAGCAGCTTGAGGACAGCCTACAATGAGCAGTTCTTC.

The genes are TRBV5-1 and TRBJ1-1, with TRBD1 as a possible D gene (5 bases). In germline, CDR1 is SGHRS, CDR2 YFSETQ. The germline V and J ends were trimmed by 1 base and 6 bases, with 19 bases remaining between them. The CDR3 totals 16 residues. The chain's CDR3 is CASSLTPMGQAAEAFF. In DNA form, the CDR3 reads TGCGCCAGCAGCTTGACCCCCATGGGGCAGGCCGCTGAAGCTTTCTTT.

The chain carries TRBV7-2 and TRBJ2-4; 14 bases agree with TRBD2. Germline V gene lookup returns CDR1 SGHTA and CDR2 FQGNSA. The CDR3 loop spans 17 amino acids. The J segment lost 2 bases and the V segment lost 5 bases, leaving 5 bases of the junction unmatched. The CDR3 protein is CASSLRLAGGSKNIQYF. The CDR3 nucleotides are TGTGCCAGCAGCCTACGACTAGCGGGAGGGTCCAAAAACATTCAGTACTTC.